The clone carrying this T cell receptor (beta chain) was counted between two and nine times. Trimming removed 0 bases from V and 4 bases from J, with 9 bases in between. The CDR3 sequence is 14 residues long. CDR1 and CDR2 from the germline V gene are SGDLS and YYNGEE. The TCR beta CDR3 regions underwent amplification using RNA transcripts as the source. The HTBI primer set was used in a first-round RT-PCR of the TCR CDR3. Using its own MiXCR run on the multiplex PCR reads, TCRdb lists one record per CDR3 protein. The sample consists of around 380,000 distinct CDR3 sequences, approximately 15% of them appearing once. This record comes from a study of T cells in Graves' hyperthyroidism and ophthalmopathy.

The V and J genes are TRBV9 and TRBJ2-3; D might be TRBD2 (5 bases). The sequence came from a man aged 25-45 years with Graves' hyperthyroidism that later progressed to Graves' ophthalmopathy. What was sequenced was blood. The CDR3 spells CASSVAGVSDTQYF. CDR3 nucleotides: TGTGCCAGCAGCGTAGCCGGGGTATCAGATACGCAGTATTTT.